This paragraph reports one T cell receptor (beta chain). This clonotype has ten or more counts. No cognate antigen has been identified for it. No much larger clone exists at a distance of one base, and base qualities are not known. The label giving this sample's time point can be read as: newly diagnosed GD, antithyroid drugs for less than 3 months. For both TCR sequencing and RNA sequencing, RNA was extracted from PBMCs using TRIzol. The diagnosis of Graves' disease followed American Thyroid Association guidelines. The patients came from an endocrinology department in Xi'an, China. Each patient gave approximately 9.7 milliliters of peripheral blood, collected in an EDTA anticoagulant tube. Ficoll Paque Plus density gradient separation was used to isolate PBMCs, and no additional T cell sorting was done. RNA quality was checked with an Agilent 2100 Bioanalyzer and agarose gel, and concentration with a NanoDrop 2000.

The sample is drawn from a study of regulatory T cells in long-lasting Graves disease listed by TCRdb under 2021. In the study overall: Newly diagnosed Graves' disease patients had taken antithyroid drugs for less than 3 months. Persistent Graves' disease patients were compared with newly diagnosed Graves' disease patients by peripheral blood TCR sequencing and RNA sequencing. The study was conducted in China and was registered as a clinical trial. A total of around 35 samples were covered by TCR sequencing, comprising roughly 13 persistent and roughly 20 newly diagnosed Graves' disease patients. Study-wide conclusions, independent of this receptor: A larger number of public clonotypes was shared among persistent patients (fewer than 3,000) than among newly diagnosed patients (around 880). Only peripheral blood was studied, because thyroid tissue, the primary lesion, was inaccessible. Compared with newly diagnosed patients, patients with persistent Graves' disease had lower TCR Shannon entropy and fewer highly expanded clones, which suggests clonal expansion. Only the TCR beta chain was sequenced and analyzed. TRBV28, TRBJ1-2 and TRBJ2-5 were preferentially used in persistent disease, while TRBV20-1 and TRBJ2-1 were favored in newly diagnosed disease. The authors noted that the small sample size was a limitation that may lower accuracy.

The CDR3 contains 14 residues, cysteine and phenylalanine counted. Only the CDR3 part of the read is kept: 42 bases, read in frame from the first base. According to the germline V gene, CDR1 reads MNHNS and CDR2 reads SASEGT. V is reduced by 9 bases and J by 5 bases, leaving a spacing of 19 bases between them. The library was produced with multiplex PCR. Sequencing instrument: Illumina HiSeq 4000. TCR beta libraries were built with iRepertoire HTBI primers and Arm-PCR amplification of CDR3 regions. Before sequencing, the PCR products went through gel purification. The published analysis was carried out like this. Across samples, about 63 TRBV and 13 to 15 TRBJ segments were identified and used for gene usage analysis of CDR3 amino acid clonotypes. Filtered high-quality paired reads were merged into contigs using COPE and FqMerger. BLAST was used to align contigs to IMGT TRBV, TRBD and TRBJ reference genes, with CDR3 defined following IMGT. Highly expanded clones were defined as clonotypes with a frequency above 0.1%. Shannon entropy served as the measure of repertoire diversity, while the Gini coefficient captured V-J evenness. Clonotypes shared by more than one individual were considered public. TCRdb reanalyzed the raw reads on its own, using fastp at Q25 for trimming and MiXCR for clone calling, and kept in-frame beta chains. Rows with one shared CDR3 protein collapse into an entry with the most common genes and DNA. TCRdb's processing, not the authors', yielded these V and J calls. The sample data list some 250,000 distinct CDR3 sequences, and approximately 20% of these were observed just once. Together, the top ten hold roughly a fifth of the sample.

The sample was peripheral blood mononuclear cells (PBMCs), taken at new diagnosis, from a patient treated with antithyroid drugs. Recombination connected TRBV6-1 to TRBJ2-5; the D gene is not confidently resolved. The receptor was isolated from a female donor with Graves disease. The CDR3 in this case is CASRAETVGETQYF. The DNA reads as follows: TGTGCCAGTCGGGCAGAAACCGTAGGGGAGACCCAGTACTTC.